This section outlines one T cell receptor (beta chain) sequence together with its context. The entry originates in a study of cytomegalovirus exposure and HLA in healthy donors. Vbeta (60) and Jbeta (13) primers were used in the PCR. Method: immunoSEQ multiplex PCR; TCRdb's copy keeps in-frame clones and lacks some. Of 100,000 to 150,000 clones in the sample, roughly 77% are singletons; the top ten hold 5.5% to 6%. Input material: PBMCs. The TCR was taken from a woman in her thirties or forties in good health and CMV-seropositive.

CDR3 sequence: CASSFSTGGNEQFF. The CDR3 DNA sequence: TGCGCCAGCAGCTTCTCTACAGGGGGCAATGAGCAGTTCTTC. This chain joins TRBV5-1 and TRBJ2-1; 8 bases map to TRBD1. The CDR3 spans 14 residues. Germline V gene lookup returns CDR1 SGHRS and CDR2 YFSETQ. The V segment lost 2 bases and the J segment 6 bases; nucleotides outside the gene matches: 4.